The sequence of this T cell receptor (beta chain) was determined in a study of CD8 T cells in Susac syndrome. cDNA came from about 0.51 to 1 ug RNA primed by random hexamers. It was immunoSEQ multiplex PCR that amplified TCR beta CDR3 across 54 Vbeta and 13 Jbeta. TCRdb fed the immunoSEQ multiplex PCR reads into MiXCR, producing one record per CDR3 protein. The sample carries more than 200,000 distinct CDR3 sequences, 80% to 95% recorded once. Sequencing targeted TCR beta in blood CD8+ and CD4+ T cells. Control patients had untreated stable or active relapsing-remitting multiple sclerosis by revised McDonald criteria. This CDR3 has 15 residues. Germline V gene lookup returns CDR1 SGHRS and CDR2 YFSETQ. Trimming took 4 bases from V and 8 from J, leaving 19 bases between them.

The rearrangement uses TRBV5-1 and TRBJ2-1; D uncertain. The source material was CD8+ T cells from PBMCs. This sequence was found in a human donor with multiple sclerosis. The CDR3 DNA sequence: TGCGCCAGCAGCCTGGCCTTCTATAAGGACGATGAGCAGTTCTTC. Translation: CASSLAFYKDDEQFF.